This T cell receptor beta chain comes out of a study of T cells after yellow fever vaccination. For the study at large: Researchers used SMART-Seq v4 Ultra Low Input to prepare fractions that had low cell numbers.

Note on this clonotype: Its specificity is unknown.

Findings and caveats of the study: Within FACS-sorted repertoires, abundant clonotypes contaminating from the bulk population could be present. Overlap between CD4 and CD8 compartments was detected for a small share of clonotypes. In post-booster samples, most primary-vaccination clones reappeared (roughly 96% CD4, 70% to 90% CD8).

A single record per CDR3 protein comes from TCRdb applying MiXCR to the 5' RACE reads. The sample records fewer than 500,000 distinct CDR3 sequences, around 19% being singletons. Trimming cost V 3 bases and J 5 bases, with 14 bases left between them. Germline loops: CDR1 SGHRS, CDR2 YFSETQ. The CDR3 runs 14 residues. The sample in question was PBMCs, obtained before the yellow fever booster vaccination. The V and J genes are TRBV5-1 and TRBJ2-5, with D possibly being TRBD1 or TRBD2 (6 bases each). This clonotype was sampled from a young man who received the YFV17D yellow fever vaccine. The CDR3 region is CASSSLGAGETQYF. The CDR3 region has the DNA TGCGCCAGCAGCTCCTTGGGGGCGGGGGAGACCCAGTACTTC.